Included here is one TCR beta chain sequence, with context. Its antigen is still unknown. This specimen comes from a study of vaccination and CD4 T cells after COVID-19. Study context: The convalescent group had six males, four females, seven Caucasians, two Asians, one multiracial.

Sequencing of the DNA from cultured CD4+ T cells was carried out with the Oncomine TCR Beta short-read assay. It was from cultured CD4+ T cells that genomic DNA was extracted. In TCRdb, the PCR reads were re-called with MiXCR into one record per CDR3 protein. The table records fewer than 20,000 distinct CDR3 sequences, about 56% of them present only once. The length of the CDR3 is 14 residues. Germline CDR1 SGHTA, CDR2 FQGNSA. The V end was cut by 2 bases, the J end by 4 bases, with 11 bases between. Specified treatment: 10-day PBMC culture with coronavirus spike peptide pools or control peptides (ViraFEST assay). Half of the medium was exchanged for fresh IL-2 medium, first on day 3 and then on day 7. Researchers grew the cells for approximately 9 days and then pulled out CD4+ T cells by negative selection.

The receptor comes from a human donor who had recovered from COVID-19. Source: CD4+ T cells from blood, cultured in vitro, taken before SARS-CoV-2 vaccination. The chain combines TRBV7-2 with TRBJ2-5; D not certain. This CDR3 is CASSLSRPGETQYF. In DNA, the CDR3 is TGTGCCAGCAGCTTAAGTCGCCCGGGAGAGACCCAGTACTTC.